This T cell receptor beta chain was sequenced in a study of blood T cell repertoires in COVID-19. Across the study: Sites in the United States, Italy and Spain provided acute and convalescent COVID-19 samples. PBMCs, B-cell-depleted T cells, or T cells provided the cDNA or gDNA that made up the material.

The CDR3 has 15 amino acids. In germline, CDR1 is ENHRY, CDR2 SYGVKD. The V and J ends lost 6 bases and 1 base respectively, with 12 bases between them. In the study's own analysis: For nucleated cells, counts were estimated from reference gene primer amplification. Assay used: immunoSEQ multiplex PCR; TCRdb lists only in-frame clones, some missing. V and J calls and clone size come straight from that table; D and trimming were deduced from the DNA. The sample holds 300,000 to 350,000 clones, approximately 88% seen once. Cohort 3 donors counted as recovered after two negative PCRs, clearance, or resolved symptoms. In this sample, this clone turned up once.

The chain uses TRBV10-3 and TRBJ2-2, with D tentatively TRBD2 (5 bases). Sequenced material: PBMCs or T cells enriched from blood (not recorded which). This sequence originates from a man younger than 40 who had recovered from COVID-19. CDR3 in amino acids: CAISGTGKNTGELFF. CDR3 sequence (DNA): TGTGCCATCAGCGGTACCGGGAAGAACACCGGGGAGCTGTTTTTT.